This TCR beta chain was identified during a study of shared clonotypes between healthy human individuals. Study in general: The cohort had two women and a few men, ages 18 to 49.

Authors' methods: ImmunoSEQ yielded junction-only sequences lacking quality scores, so filtering differed. Data came from immunoSEQ multiplex PCR; TCRdb stores just in-frame clones and leaves some out. The DNA was the basis for D and trimming; V, J and clone size are from that table. The repertoire holds 300,000 or so clones, with around two thirds as singletons. Overall study results and limits: The four-donor shared clonotypes exceeded non-shared clonotypes in generation probability, with non-shared ones scoring lower.

Only Caucasian adults living in Nashville, Tennessee served as donors. As regards this clone: Antigen: not known.

The CDR3 consists of 18 residues. The V segment lost 3 bases and the J segment 0 bases; nucleotides outside the gene matches: 10. Germline V gives CDR1 SGHAT, CDR2 FQDESV (reference sequence). Sequencing input: memory CD4+ T cells sorted from blood. Subset reported: CD45RA-negative fraction. The receptor was derived from a man between 25 and 39 years old in good health. This chain joins TRBV11-1 and TRBJ2-1; TRBD1 aligns across 8 bases. CDR3 coding DNA: TGTGCCAGCAGCTTTTCCGGACAGGGCCGGAGCTCCTACAATGAGCAGTTCTTC. Translation gives CASSFSGQGRSSYNEQFF.